This T cell receptor (beta chain) derives from a study of T cell repertoires in cytomegalovirus infection. Study-wide background: Selected CMV epitopes included recently identified HLA-C-restricted ones as well as well-studied HLA-B-restricted ones. The public TCR beta signatures pointed to both CMV infection and matching HLA type.

Whole-study findings and limits: Of the TCR beta families, the public ones yielded a cumulative frequency that identified carriers of CMV plus the relevant HLA. Dominating the ex vivo response were HLA-C-restricted CMV-specific TCR beta clonotypes.

V lost 6 bases, J lost 5 bases, and 11 bases lay in between. The length of the CDR3 is 12 residues. This clonotype has only a few counts. Its antigen is as yet unknown. TCRdb passed the reads through MiXCR, listing each CDR3 protein once. This sample carries about 130,000 distinct CDR3 sequences, about 32% of them seen once, and the ten largest clones take 52%. This sequence was found in a human donor in good health (CMV status not recorded). Some clones in this sample may be carry-over from other donors' samples. The chain couples TRBV12-3 or TRBV12-4 to TRBJ2-7; TRBD1 is a possible D gene (7 bases). Sequences were derived from CD8+ T cells from cultured PBMCs, sampled from culture after CMV antigen stimulation. The CDR3 DNA reads as TGTGCCAGCAGCCCAGGGGGGAACGAGCAGTACTTC. Amino acid sequence: CASSPGGNEQYF.